This TCR beta chain came from a study of blood T cell repertoires in COVID-19. Authors' processing steps: For nucleated cells, counts were estimated from reference gene primer amplification. Using immunoSEQ multiplex PCR, the repertoire was profiled, and TCRdb retains in-frame clones only, with some absent. The V and J calls and clone size come from that table; D and trimming were worked out from the DNA. The table includes about 440,000 clones, approximately 88% detected once. Germline V CDR1 and CDR2: MNHEY, SMNVEV (reference sequence). V trimming: 4 bases; J trimming: 2 bases; junction bases outside the gene matches: 6. There are 15 residues in the CDR3.

This chain connects TRBV27 to TRBJ2-7, with 9 bases identical to TRBD1. The clonotype was recovered from a woman aged 45-59 years with COVID-19, enrolled during active disease. Material: peripheral blood. The chain's CDR3 is CASSSGQGLTYEQYF. The CDR3 coding sequence is TGTGCCAGCAGTTCAGGACAGGGGCTAACCTACGAGCAGTACTTC.